These 11 T cell receptor beta chains came from one sample sequenced in a study of cytomegalovirus exposure and HLA in healthy donors. The PCR ran on 60 Vbeta and 13 Jbeta primers. Repertoires were generated with immunoSEQ multiplex PCR, while TCRdb's copy carries only in-frame clones and drops some. The data show some 160,000 clones, roughly 84% seen once. The specimen was PBMCs. These receptors were collected from a man under 40 in good health and CMV-seropositive.

The J gene is TRBJ2-3, the V gene TRBV4-3; TRBD2 matches 13 bases. CDR3 length equals 15 residues. Germline V gene data show CDR1 as LGHNA and CDR2 as YSLEER. Trimming cost V 4 bases and J 5 bases; bases outside gene matches: 3. The CDR3: CASSLGLAGVDTQYF. The CDR3 nucleotides are TGCGCCAGCAGCCTCGGACTAGCGGGAGTAGATACGCAGTATTTT.

The rearrangement links TRBV27 to TRBJ2-1; TRBD2 matches 10 bases. The CDR3 is 15 residues long. V shed 2 bases and J 2 bases; nucleotides not matched to a gene: 0. The germline gives CDR1 MNHEY, CDR2 SMNVEV (reference sequence). The CDR3 region is CASSLLAGAYNEQFF. The CDR3 DNA follows: TGTGCCAGCAGTTTACTAGCGGGAGCCTACAATGAGCAGTTCTTC.

The chain combines TRBV11-3 with TRBJ2-5, with 8 positions matching TRBD1. V lost 7 bases, J lost 4 bases, and 5 bases stayed unmatched. Per the germline V gene, CDR1 is SGHNT and CDR2 is YENEEA. This CDR3 region has 13 residues. CDR3 sequence reads: CASTRTGLETQYF. CDR3 DNA: TGTGCCAGCACTCGGACAGGGTTAGAGACCCAGTACTTC.

The V and J genes are TRBV7-9 and TRBJ2-1; D gene uncertain. CDR1 is SEHNR, CDR2 FQNEAQ, per germline (reference sequence). CDR3 length equals 15 residues. Trimming left V 2 bases short and J 0 bases short, with 8 bases between. CDR3 nucleotides: TGTGCCAGCAGCTTATATAGGAGCTCCTACAATGAGCAGTTCTTC. Its translation is CASSLYRSSYNEQFF.

The chain is built from TRBV30 and TRBJ1-4; TRBD1 matches 9 bases. Germline V gene sequence: CDR1 GTSNPN, CDR2 SVGIG (reference sequence). The CDR3 sequence is 13 residues long. With V trimmed by 5 bases and J by 10 bases, 8 bases remained unmatched. The CDR3 here is CAWEGQGVGKLFF. The CDR3 nucleotides read TGTGCCTGGGAGGGACAGGGCGTAGGAAAACTGTTTTTT.

The chain recombines TRBV11-2 with TRBJ2-5, with TRBD2 matching 11 bases. Germline values: CDR1 SGHAT, CDR2 FQNNGV. CDR3 size: 16 residues. After removal of 5 bases from V and 0 bases from J, the junction contained 5 bases not matched to a gene. CDR3 protein: CASSPRLAGYQETQYF. Here the CDR3 DNA reads TGTGCCAGCAGCCCAAGACTAGCGGGGTACCAAGAGACCCAGTACTTC.

This chain uses TRBV29-1 with TRBJ2-5; 10 bases fit TRBD2. Trimming at V came to 6 bases and at J to 6 bases, leaving 4 bases not matched to a gene. The length of the CDR3 is 12 residues. Germline CDR1 reads SQVTM; CDR2 reads ANQGSEA. For the CDR3, the DNA is TGCAGCGTAGCTAGCGGGAGCAAGACCCAGTACTTC. Translating it yields CSVASGSKTQYF.

The rearrangement links TRBV7-2 to TRBJ2-7, with 9 bases identical to TRBD2. Germline lookup yields CDR1 SGHTA and CDR2 FQGNSA. CDR3 length: 12 amino acids. V dropped 6 bases and J dropped 5; count of bases not matched to a gene: 2. The CDR3 DNA sequence: TGTGCCAGCAGGCGGGGGGGGAACGAGCAGTACTTC. Residues: CASRRGGNEQYF.

The chain is built from TRBV27 and TRBJ1-1; tentative D call: TRBD1 (5 bases). There are 12 residues in the CDR3. V shed 4 bases and J shed 4 bases, with 7 bases lying between them. Germline V gene lookup returns CDR1 MNHEY and CDR2 SMNVEV (reference sequence). CDR3 DNA sequence: TGTGCCAGCAGTTCCCAGGGCACTGAAGCTTTCTTT. Amino acid sequence: CASSSQGTEAFF.

The rearrangement joins TRBV4-3 to TRBJ2-3; D might be TRBD1 (5 bases). Trimming took off 0 bases at V and 1 base at J, with 8 bases between the two ends. The CDR3 runs 15 residues. Germline CDR1 reads LGHNA; CDR2 reads YSLEER. The CDR3 sequence: CASSQEWGRTDTQYF. As DNA, the CDR3 is TGCGCCAGCAGCCAAGAATGGGGCCGCACAGATACGCAGTATTTT.

J is TRBJ2-1 and V is TRBV29-1, with TRBD1 matching 7 bases. Germline V gene lookup returns CDR1 SQVTM and CDR2 ANQGSEA. The CDR3 loop spans 13 amino acids. V shed 4 bases and J 7 bases; nucleotides not matched to a gene: 7. This CDR3 reads CSVADRVENEQFF. The CDR3 DNA sequence: TGCAGCGTTGCCGACAGGGTAGAAAATGAGCAGTTCTTC.